In this sample, the clone carrying this TCR beta chain turned up once. The antigen is unknown. The data were produced by immunoSEQ multiplex PCR, yet TCRdb's version contains in-frame clones alone and is incomplete. The sample has 50,000 or so clones, approximately 80% seen once. Germline V gene data show CDR1 as GTSNPN and CDR2 as SVGIG (reference sequence). The CDR3 is 13 residues long. With 2 bases removed from V and 1 base from J, the gap between germline ends came to 6 bases. These data belong to a study of OX40 agonist ivuxolimab in advanced cancers. Overall study results and limits: Antigen specificity remained undetermined for the expanded peripheral T cells.

The sequencing used CD4+ or CD8+ T cells sorted from blood, collected in a trial of the OX40 agonist ivuxolimab. This receptor was taken from an adult with an advanced solid tumor such as melanoma, head and neck, liver or kidney cancer. This rearrangement joins TRBV30 to TRBJ1-5; D is uncertain. The CDR3 region has the DNA TGTGCCTGGAGTCTAGACAGCAATCAGCCCCAGCATTTT. This sequence encodes CAWSLDSNQPQHF.